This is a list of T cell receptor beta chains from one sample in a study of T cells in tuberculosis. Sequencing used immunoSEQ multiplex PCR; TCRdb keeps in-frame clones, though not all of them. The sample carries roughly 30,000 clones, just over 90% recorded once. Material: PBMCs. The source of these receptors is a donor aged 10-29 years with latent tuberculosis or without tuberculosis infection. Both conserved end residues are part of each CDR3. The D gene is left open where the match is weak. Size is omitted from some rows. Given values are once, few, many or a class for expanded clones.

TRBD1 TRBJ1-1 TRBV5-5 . TGTGCCAGCAGCCCCACGACAGGGTCGAACACTGAAGCTTTCTTT CASSPTTGSNTEAFF
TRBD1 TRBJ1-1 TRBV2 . TGTGCCAGCACGGACAGGGTGGGCACTGAAGCTTTCTTT CASTDRVGTEAFF
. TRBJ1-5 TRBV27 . TGTGCCAGCAGTTTATCGAGAGGCAATCAGCCCCAGCATTTT CASSLSRGNQPQHF
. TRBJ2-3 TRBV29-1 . TGCAGCGTTGGATTCGACAGTGTCGTTGATACGCAGTATTTT CSVGFDSVVDTQYF
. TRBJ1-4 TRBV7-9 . TGTGCCAGCAGCCCCCTGAGATGGGGCCAAACTAATGAAAAACTGTTTTTT CASSPLRWGQTNEKLFF
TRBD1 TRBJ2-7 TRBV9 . TGTGCCAGCAGCGCCGGGACAGGGGGTTACGAGCAGTACTTC CASSAGTGGYEQYF
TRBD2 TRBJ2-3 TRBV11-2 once TGTGCCAGCAGCCCTATGCTACTAGCGGGAAATTTGGATACGCAGTATTTT CASSPMLLAGNLDTQYF
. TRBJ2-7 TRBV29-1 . TGCAGCGTCCAAGGGGGTTTGGGGTACGAGCAGTACTTC CSVQGGLGYEQYF
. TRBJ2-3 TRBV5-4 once TGTGCCAGCAGCTTTGCTGGGAGAGATACGCAGTATTTT CASSFAGRDTQYF
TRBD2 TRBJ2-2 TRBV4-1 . TGCGCCAGCAGCACGGACTCCCGGGCGGGAGCGGGGACCGGGGAGCTGTTTTTT CASSTDSRAGAGTGELFF
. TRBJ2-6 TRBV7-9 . TGTGCCAGCAGCTTAGGCAGTATCTCTGGGGCCAACGTCCTGACTTTC CASSLGSISGANVLTF
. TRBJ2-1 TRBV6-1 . TGTGCCAGCGAGGGGGGCGGGAGCTCCTACAATGAGCAGTTCTTC CASEGGGSSYNEQFF
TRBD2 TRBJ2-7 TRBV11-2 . TGTGCCAGCAGCCTCTGGGCTAGCGGGACCTACGAGCAGTACTTC CASSLWASGTYEQYF
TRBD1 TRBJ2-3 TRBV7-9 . TGTGCCAGCACCGACCGAAGGGGGCTTCGCACAGATACGCAGTATTTT CASTDRRGLRTDTQYF
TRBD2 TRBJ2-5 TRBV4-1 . TGCGCCAGCAGCCAACCCGGACTAGCGGAAGAGACCCAGTACTTC CASSQPGLAEETQYF